This entry concerns a single T cell receptor (beta chain). The PCR contained 60 Vbeta and 13 Jbeta primers. Measured with immunoSEQ multiplex PCR; TCRdb has only the in-frame clones, and not every one. The sample carries under 250,000 clones, over 75% recorded once. This sample is drawn from a study of cytomegalovirus exposure and HLA in healthy donors. Study overall: As released early, the data held 70 million to 95 million unique TCRs from HLA-typed donors.

The CDR3 covers 20 residues. Germline-derived CDR1 and CDR2 are SGHVS and FNYEAQ. Trimming cost V 1 base and J 0 bases; bases outside gene matches: 15. The genes are TRBV7-6 and TRBJ2-1; 7 bases map to TRBD1. The sequence came from a human donor in good health. Sample: PBMCs. CDR3 nucleotides: TGTGCCAGCAGCTTAGTAGTACAGGGGCAATATTTGAGCTCCTACAATGAGCAGTTCTTC. Translation gives CASSLVVQGQYLSSYNEQFF.